The 7 T cell receptor beta chains below were found in one sample sequenced in a study of cytomegalovirus exposure and HLA in healthy donors. It was with 60 Vbeta and 13 Jbeta primers that the PCR ran. Some clones are missing from TCRdb's copy, which holds only in-frame ones; the method was immunoSEQ multiplex PCR. Among 150,000 to 200,000 clones listed, roughly 71% were seen once. The source material was PBMCs. These receptor sequences come from a girl aged 10 to 17 in good health and CMV-seronegative.

This rearrangement joins TRBV6-6 to TRBJ1-2; 8 bases fit TRBD1. With 9 bases clipped from V and 3 bases from J, the junction kept 12 bases outside the gene matches. The CDR3 loop spans 15 amino acids. Germline-derived CDR1 and CDR2 are MNHNY and SVGAGI (reference sequence). The CDR3, as DNA: TGTGCCAGTAGACAGGGGCCAGACTTGTACTATGGCTACACCTTC. Encoded protein: CASRQGPDLYYGYTF.

In this sample, this clone turned up a few times. The J gene is TRBJ2-1, the V gene TRBV7-9; 7 nucleotides line up with TRBD1. The CDR3 covers 14 residues. Germline V gene lookup returns CDR1 SEHNR and CDR2 FQNEAQ (reference sequence). J lost 10 bases, V lost 4 bases, and 10 bases had no gene match. The CDR3 coding sequence is TGTGCCAGCAGCTCCGGGACAGACCGAAACGAGCAGTTCTTC. Translating it yields CASSSGTDRNEQFF.

The chain uses TRBV10-2 and TRBJ2-2; the D gene is possibly TRBD1 (5 bases). The CDR3 runs 16 residues. V was pared by 1 base and J by 0 bases, with 9 bases between. CDR1 and CDR2 from the germline V gene are WSHSY and SAAADI. CDR3 in amino acids: CASSELWGSNTGELFF. Written as DNA, the CDR3 is TGCGCCAGCAGTGAGTTATGGGGCTCGAACACCGGGGAGCTGTTTTTT.

This clone appeared a few times. In DNA form, the CDR3 reads TGTGCCAGCAGCTTAGACACAGGGCAATACGCTGAAGCTTTCTTT. Translation: CASSLDTGQYAEAFF. V is TRBV7-2 and J is TRBJ1-1; D is perhaps TRBD1 (6 bases). Germline V gene data show CDR1 as SGHTA and CDR2 as FQGNSA. The CDR3 is made up of 15 amino acids. Trimming took off 1 base at V and 6 bases at J, with 15 bases between the two ends.

The CDR3, as DNA: TGTGCCAGCAGCCGAGGACAGGGTATAGGTAATCAGCCCCAGCATTTT. Translating it yields CASSRGQGIGNQPQHF. The chain is built from TRBV27 and TRBJ1-5, with TRBD1 identical over 8 bases. CDR3 length: 16 residues. Germline CDR1 reads MNHEY; CDR2 reads SMNVEV (reference sequence). J lost 4 bases, V lost 6 bases, and 11 bases had no gene match.

The J gene is TRBJ1-1, the V gene TRBV19, with D hard to call. Trimming pared 3 bases from V and 0 bases from J, leaving 5 bases between. Germline CDR1 reads LNHDA; CDR2 reads SQIVND (reference sequence). The CDR3 has 13 amino acids. CDR3 loop: CASSMQVNTEAFF. CDR3 bases: TGTGCCAGTAGTATGCAGGTGAACACTGAAGCTTTCTTT.

This chain uses TRBV2 with TRBJ1-5; D is perhaps TRBD1 (6 bases). CDR1 and CDR2 from the germline V gene are SNHLY and FYNNEI. This CDR3 contains 13 residues. Trimming left V 4 bases short and J 7 bases short, with 11 bases between. The CDR3 sequence: CASSAQGEQPQHF. DNA for the CDR3: TGTGCCAGCAGTGCACAGGGCGAGCAGCCCCAGCATTTT. Variable domain in full (rest from reference TRBV2 and TRBJ1-5): EPEVTQTPSHQVTQMGQEVILRCVPISNHLYFYWYRQILGQKVEFLVSFYNNEISEKSEIFDDQFSVERPDGSNFTLKIRSTKLEDSAMYFCASSAQGEQPQHFGDGTRLSIL.